This entry lists 28 T cell receptor beta chains sequenced from one sample in a study of cytomegalovirus exposure and HLA in healthy donors. Sequencing was performed with immunoSEQ multiplex PCR; in TCRdb, only in-frame clones are kept and a portion is missing. The sample contains 150,000 to 250,000 clones, approximately 82% of which appear only once. The sequenced sample consisted of PBMCs. These receptors all come from a woman under 40 in good health and CMV-seropositive.

This clone was observed a handful of times. The rearrangement uses TRBV7-9 and TRBJ1-3, with D maybe TRBD1 (5 bases). The CDR3 runs 13 residues. In germline, CDR1 is SEHNR, CDR2 FQNEAQ (reference sequence). Trimming stripped 5 bases from V and 4 bases from J, with 9 bases between. The CDR3 DNA follows: TGTGCCAGCAGCCAGGGCGCCGGAAACACCATATATTTT. Its translation: CASSQGAGNTIYF.

In its sample, this clone was seen many times. The chain couples TRBV25-1 to TRBJ1-4; 9 bases agree with TRBD1. Germline-derived CDR1 and CDR2 are MGHDK and SYGVNS. The CDR3 covers 17 residues. Losses at the gene ends were 3 bases for V and 7 bases for J; bases not matched to a gene: 12. CDR3: CASSDFSTGGGGEKLFF. The CDR3 DNA follows: TGTGCCAGCAGTGACTTTTCCACAGGGGGCGGAGGTGAAAAACTGTTTTTT.

This clone came up a few times. The chain uses TRBV19 and TRBJ1-5; no firm D call. Germline loops: CDR1 LNHDA, CDR2 SQIVND (reference sequence). The CDR3 is 15 residues long. V was clipped by 5 bases and J by 1 base, with 12 bases between them. In DNA form, the CDR3 reads TGTGCCAGTAGTGGGCCGGGAACGAGCAATCAGCCCCAGCATTTT. It is translated as CASSGPGTSNQPQHF. Full variable domain (missing parts from reference TRBV19 and TRBJ1-5): DGGITQSPKYLFRKEGQNVTLSCEQNLNHDAMYWYRQDPGQGLRLIYYSQIVNDFQKGDIAEGYSVSREKKESFPLTVTSAQKNPTAFYLCASSGPGTSNQPQHFGDGTRLSIL.

V usage is TRBV4-1 and J usage is TRBJ2-2; D might be TRBD2 (7 bases). The CDR3 sequence is 17 residues long. CDR1 is MGHRA, CDR2 YSYEKL, per germline. V was trimmed by 4 bases and J by 7 bases, leaving 22 bases between them. The CDR3 DNA reads as TGCGCCAGCAGCCGCCGCGTGAGTGGGGGGGGCGGCGGGGAGCTGTTTTTT. This gives the protein CASSRRVSGGGGGELFF.

The chain joins TRBV6-1 to TRBJ1-5, with 7 positions matching TRBD1. V dropped 3 bases and J dropped 6; count of bases not matched to a gene: 8. Per germline, CDR1 MNHNS and CDR2 SASEGT. The CDR3 length is 15 residues. DNA of the CDR3: TGTGCCAGCAGTGAGATGACAGGGCCCACTCAGCCCCAGCATTTT. Translated, it gives CASSEMTGPTQPQHF.

This clone was observed a few times. Relative to the germline gene, one junction end is altered; a read error may explain this. This chain joins TRBV7-9 and TRBJ1-3; D is unresolved. Germline V gene data show CDR1 as SEHNR and CDR2 as FQNEAQ (reference sequence). There are 11 residues in the CDR3. The CDR3 reads CASSLGVRTTF. CDR3 DNA sequence: TGTGCCAGCAGCTTAGGAGTCCGGACTACCTTT. Supplemented by reference TRBV7-9 and TRBJ1-3, the full variable domain reads DTGVSQNPRHKITKRGQNVTFRCDPISEHNRLYWYRQTLGQGPEFLTYFQNEAQLEKSRLLSDRFSAERPKGSFSTLEIQRTEQGDSAMYLCASSLGVRTTFGEGSWLTVV.

The rearrangement joins TRBV7-8 to TRBJ2-3, with TRBD1 matching 9 bases. V lost 4 bases and J lost 3; bases outside the gene matches: 5. The CDR3 totals 15 residues. Looked up from germline, CDR1 is SGHVS and CDR2 is FQNEAQ. CDR3 region: CASSSRGQGTDTQYF. As DNA, the CDR3 is TGTGCCAGCAGCTCCCGGGGACAGGGAACAGATACGCAGTATTTT.

The chain couples TRBV6-6 to TRBJ2-7; 8 bases are a match to TRBD2. Germline CDR1 reads MNHNY; CDR2 reads SVGAGI (reference sequence). This CDR3 has 16 amino acids. The junction had 13 bases not matched to a gene; V was cut back by 4 bases and J by 5 bases. In DNA, the CDR3 is TGTGCCAGCAGTTCCGGGAGGGCCGTTTTCATCAACGAGCAGTACTTC. Translating gives CASSSGRAVFINEQYF.

The chain recombines TRBV6-1 with TRBJ1-5; D gene uncertain. Germline V gene lookup returns CDR1 MNHNS and CDR2 SASEGT. The length of the CDR3 is 13 residues. Trimming shortened V by 0 bases and J by 6 bases, and 6 bases separated the two germline ends. CDR3 in DNA: TGTGCCAGCAGTGAAGCGCGGCTTCAGCCCCAGCATTTT. Residues: CASSEARLQPQHF.

The J gene is TRBJ1-1, the V gene TRBV6-5; tentatively, D is TRBD1 (6 bases). CDR1 is MNHEY and CDR2 is SVGAGI in the germline V gene. Trimming removed 7 bases at V and 0 bases at J, with 9 bases between. CDR3 length: 13 residues. CDR3 sequence: CASKYRVNTEAFF. CDR3 sequence (DNA): TGTGCCAGCAAATACAGGGTGAACACTGAAGCTTTCTTT.

V is TRBV5-4 and J is TRBJ2-7, with 7 positions matching TRBD1. The CDR3 consists of 13 residues. V trimming: 4 bases; J trimming: 1 base; junction bases outside the gene matches: 2. Germline V CDR1 and CDR2: SGHNT, YYREEE (reference sequence). CDR3 residues: CASSATGSYEQYF. In nucleotides, the CDR3 is TGTGCCAGCAGCGCGACAGGGTCCTACGAGCAGTACTTC.

The CDR3 DNA is TGTGCCAGCAGTGTGCAGGGGGCGGCCGGGGAGCTGTTTTTT. It yields the protein CASSVQGAAGELFF. V and J are TRBV6-4 and TRBJ2-2; the match to TRBD1 covers 8 bases. There are 14 residues in the CDR3. The J segment lost 6 bases and the V segment lost 4 bases, leaving 4 bases of the junction unmatched. In germline, CDR1 is MRHNA, CDR2 SNTAGT.

This clone was seen once. CDR3 residues: CASSPGYYPYEQYF. The CDR3 DNA reads TGTGCCAGCAGCCCGGGATACTACCCCTACGAGCAGTACTTC. The chain has TRBV7-9 and TRBJ2-7; D possibly corresponds to TRBD2 (5 bases). With 5 bases removed from V and 2 bases from J, the gap between germline ends came to 13 bases. There are 14 residues in the CDR3. CDR1 SEHNR and CDR2 FQNEAQ come from the germline V gene (reference sequence).

This clone was picked up one time. V usage is TRBV4-2 and J usage is TRBJ2-3, with 7 bases matching TRBD1. Germline CDR1 and CDR2: LGHNA and YNFKEQ. Losses at the gene ends were 1 base for V and 8 bases for J; bases not matched to a gene: 9. This CDR3 has 15 amino acids. DNA for the CDR3: TGTGCCAGCAGCCAAGGGGACAGTGACCAAGCTACGCAGTATTTT. Translated: CASSQGDSDQATQYF.

The CDR3 spells CASSLGTDEQYF. CDR3 bases: TGTGCCAGCAGCCTAGGGACAGACGAGCAGTACTTC. V is TRBV5-6 and J is TRBJ2-7; 7 positions match TRBD1. V gave up 4 bases and J gave up 5 bases; unmatched junction bases: 3. Germline-derived CDR1 and CDR2 are SGHDT and YYEEEE. The CDR3 covers 12 residues. Filled out from reference TRBV5-6 and TRBJ2-7, the complete variable domain reads DAGVTQSPTHLIKTRGQQVTLRCSPKSGHDTVSWYQQALGQGPQFIFQYYEEEERQRGNFPDRFSGHQFPNYSSELNVNALLLGDSALYLCASSLGTDEQYFGPGTRLTVT.

The chain combines TRBV28 with TRBJ2-7, with TRBD1 matching 9 bases. Germline V gene lookup returns CDR1 MDHEN and CDR2 SYDVKM. Germline trimming cut 8 bases from V and 4 bases from J; bases unmatched to any gene: 6. The CDR3 totals 13 residues. The CDR3 reads CASVTGGLYEQYF. The CDR3 bases are TGTGCCAGCGTAACAGGGGGCCTTTACGAGCAGTACTTC.

This clone was found once. The CDR3 DNA reads TGTGCCAGCAGTTACTCCAGCGGTAGTGAGCAGTTCTTC. Translating it yields CASSYSSGSEQFF. The chain couples TRBV6-5 to TRBJ2-1, with a tentative D call TRBD2 (5 bases). There are 13 residues in the CDR3. Per germline, CDR1 MNHEY and CDR2 SVGAGI. V was cut by 0 bases and J by 9 bases, with 9 bases left in between.

V usage is TRBV28 and J usage is TRBJ2-7; D is undetermined. Per the germline V gene, CDR1 is MDHEN and CDR2 is SYDVKM. This CDR3 has 13 residues. The V end lost 2 bases, the J end lost 9 bases, and 14 bases lay between the germline ends. In DNA form, the CDR3 reads TGTGCCAGCAGTTTAAGGCAGGTGCTTGCGCAGTACTTC. This codes for CASSLRQVLAQYF.

V usage is TRBV7-9 and J usage is TRBJ2-1; 11 nucleotides match TRBD2. CDR1 SEHNR and CDR2 FQNEAQ come from the germline V gene (reference sequence). With 6 bases clipped from V and 5 bases from J, the junction kept 6 bases outside the gene matches. The CDR3 runs 15 residues. The chain's CDR3 is CASRPLAGVNNEQFF. The CDR3 DNA is TGTGCCAGCAGGCCACTAGCGGGAGTGAACAATGAGCAGTTCTTC. The full variable domain, with the rest looked up from reference TRBV7-9 and TRBJ2-1, is DTGVSQNPRHKITKRGQNVTFRCDPISEHNRLYWYRQTLGQGPEFLTYFQNEAQLEKSRLLSDRFSAERPKGSFSTLEIQRTEQGDSAMYLCASRPLAGVNNEQFFGPGTRLTVL.

V gene TRBV5-1 combines with J gene TRBJ2-1; the D gene is possibly TRBD2 (5 bases). The V and J ends lost 4 bases and 3 bases respectively, with 11 bases between them. This CDR3 is 14 amino acids long. CDR1 SGHRS and CDR2 YFSETQ come from the germline V gene. The CDR3: CASSPGGVYNEQFF. In nucleotides, the CDR3 is TGCGCCAGCAGCCCTGGAGGAGTCTACAATGAGCAGTTCTTC.

V gene TRBV6-5 combines with J gene TRBJ2-7; TRBD2 agrees at 11 bases. The CDR3 is 15 residues long. Germline V gene sequence: CDR1 MNHEY, CDR2 SVGAGI. The V segment lost 7 bases and the J segment 2 bases; nucleotides outside the gene matches: 7. The CDR3 nucleotides are TGTGCCAGCACCGATAGCGGGAGGGTCCCCTACGAGCAGTACTTC. It codes for CASTDSGRVPYEQYF.

The chain carries TRBV2 and TRBJ1-1, with D maybe TRBD1 (6 bases). The germline V gene has CDR1 SNHLY and CDR2 FYNNEI. V was cut by 7 bases and J by 8 bases, with 14 bases left in between. The length of the CDR3 is 12 residues. The CDR3 loop is CASTRTDKEAFF. CDR3 nucleotide sequence: TGTGCCAGCACTAGGACAGACAAAGAAGCTTTCTTT.

This chain joins TRBV19 and TRBJ2-7; 8 bases are a match to TRBD2. Germline V lookup: CDR1 LNHDA, CDR2 SQIVND (reference sequence). Trimming cost V 8 bases and J 5 bases; bases outside gene matches: 11. The CDR3 spans 14 residues. The CDR3 region has the DNA TGTGCCAGTGGAGCGGGAGCCCCGGCCGACGAGCAGTACTTC. Translation gives CASGAGAPADEQYF.

The rearrangement uses TRBV9 and TRBJ2-3, with 10 bases lining up with TRBD2. There are 15 residues in the CDR3. V gave up 6 bases and J gave up 4 bases; unmatched junction bases: 8. Looked up from germline, CDR1 is SGDLS and CDR2 is YYNGEE. The CDR3 loop is CASTTSGAHPDTQYF. CDR3 bases: TGTGCCAGCACAACTAGCGGGGCCCATCCAGATACGCAGTATTTT.

The chain is built from TRBV7-9 and TRBJ2-1; weak D call: TRBD2 (6 bases). Germline assignment: CDR1 SEHNR and CDR2 FQNEAQ (reference sequence). V shed 1 base and J shed 11 bases, with 9 bases lying between them. The CDR3 runs 12 residues. CDR3 DNA sequence: TGTGCCAGCAGCTTAGGGGCGGGGCAGCAGTTCTTC. Amino acid sequence: CASSLGAGQQFF.

This chain uses TRBV6-5 with TRBJ2-7; D is undetermined. Trimming took off 2 bases at V and 6 bases at J, with 8 bases between the two ends. The CDR3 has 12 amino acids. Germline V gene lookup returns CDR1 MNHEY and CDR2 SVGAGI. CDR3: CASSYLPGEQYF. The CDR3, as DNA: TGTGCCAGCAGTTACCTGCCGGGCGAGCAGTACTTC.

This clone is a singleton in its sample. The rearrangement uses TRBV5-6 and TRBJ2-2; D remains ambiguous. Germline lookup yields CDR1 SGHDT and CDR2 YYEEEE. Trimming left V 0 bases short and J 1 base short, with 10 bases between. The CDR3 is made up of 16 amino acids. The CDR3 DNA reads TGTGCCAGCAGCTTGGTTCCCAACTTGAACACCGGGGAGCTGTTTTTT. Translation: CASSLVPNLNTGELFF. Full variable domain (missing parts from reference TRBV5-6 and TRBJ2-2): DAGVTQSPTHLIKTRGQQVTLRCSPKSGHDTVSWYQQALGQGPQFIFQYYEEEERQRGNFPDRFSGHQFPNYSSELNVNALLLGDSALYLCASSLVPNLNTGELFFGEGSRLTVL.

V gene TRBV11-2 combines with J gene TRBJ2-3; D is possibly TRBD2 (6 bases). Germline values: CDR1 SGHAT, CDR2 FQNNGV. Trimming removed 7 bases at V and 2 bases at J, with 13 bases between. The CDR3 loop spans 14 amino acids. CDR3 in DNA: TGTGCCAGCAACCGGGAGCGGCTCACAGATACGCAGTATTTT. This gives the protein CASNRERLTDTQYF.